This T cell receptor beta chain was observed in a study of CXCR3-negative and CXCR3-positive naive CD8 T cells (dated by TCRdb to about 2019). Background on the whole study: In total, about 135 million TRB reads were obtained, or roughly 1.5 +/- 0.3 million reads per library. Diversity and physicochemical repertoire analyses covered about a dozen donors pooled from two independent experiments. TRBV-TRBJ cluster analysis included naive subsets from 5 donors and memory cells from 3 donors.

Each CD8+ T cell subset was flow-sorted in triplicate, with roughly 310,000 cells per subset placed directly into RLT lysis buffer. To keep memory contaminants out, a stringent definition of naive CD8+ T cells was applied: CD45RO-CCR7+CD27+CD95-. Peripheral blood mononuclear cells were isolated from buffy coats by standard density gradient centrifugation. Naive CXCR3-negative and CXCR3-positive CD8+ T cells were flow-sorted using a FACSAria III. Total RNA was extracted from sorted cells using an RNeasy Mini Kit. About this clonotype itself: The clone's antigen remains unknown.

Taken from cysteine to phenylalanine, the CDR3 has 15 residues. Only the protein sequence is given. As encoded in the germline V gene (reference sequence), CDR1 is MNHEY while CDR2 is SMNVEV. What the study reported, not specific to this receptor: Freshly isolated PBMCs were used for most assays because CXCR3 expression went down partially after cryopreservation. Surface CD5, linked to self-reactivity in mice, was comparable between naive subsets; TCR interaction strength was therefore also inferred from TRB CDR3 physicochemical properties. Compared with CXCR3-negative naive cells, CXCR3-positive naive cells had TRB CDR3s with higher hydrophobicity (lower Kidera factor 4), lower energy, and higher strength and volume indices. Naive CXCR3-negative and CXCR3-positive cells from the same donor showed similar TRBV-TRBJ usage, whereas memory cells showed distinct patterns. Comparably high repertoire diversity was found in both naive subsets, whereas much lower repertoire diversity was found in memory CD8+ T cells.

The data were produced on a NextSeq 550. The Human TCR Profiling Kit (MiLaboratory) was used to make UMI-labeled 5' RACE TRB cDNA libraries. cDNA synthesis used the entire amount of extracted RNA, and PCR amplification then used the entire amount of cDNA produced. Libraries were prepared in parallel using an identical number of PCR cycles. Under the source paper's analysis protocol: With a requirement of at least two reads per UMI, MIGEC and MiXCR extracted about 50,000 +/- 10,000 unique UMI-labeled TRB cDNA molecules per library. An average of 40,000 +/- 10,000 functional in-frame TRB CDR3 nucleotide clonotypes without stop codons was found per library. After downsampling to 5000 UMI-labeled TRB molecules per sample, diversity metrics such as normalized Shannon-Wiener and Chao1 were calculated in VDJtools. Clonotype-size-weighted physicochemical properties of the central five CDR3 residues (interaction energy, strength, volume and Kidera factor 4) were computed in VDJtools. After reprocessing by TCRdb, each CDR3 protein sequence is one entry, and no DNA is given. These V and J calls are TCRdb output, not the study's own analysis. This sample's records show fewer than 90,000 distinct CDR3 sequences. The top ten hold roughly 1.4% of the sample.

Here the chain combines TRBV27 and TRBJ2-2; TCRdb designates TRBD2, a call that cannot be tested without DNA. What was sequenced was naive CXCR3- CD8+ T cells from blood. Reading the label with the study, this specimen's cell subset or site is: CD45RO-CCR7+CD27+CD95- naive CD8+ T cells lacking CXCR3 (TNR3-). The clonotype comes from a human donor in good health. Some clones in this sample may be carry-over from other donors' samples. Here the CDR3 is given as CASNPGLRTTGELFF.